This TCR beta chain derives from a study of cytomegalovirus exposure and HLA in healthy donors (dated by TCRdb to about 2017). Concerning the study at large: According to a later analysis, the roughly 120 validation repertoires were produced on the same platform as the 700 or so repertoires of the first cohort. The aim of the study was to test whether cataloging public T cell receptors could identify signatures of past pathogen exposure. High-throughput TCR immunosequencing, statistical association of individual TCRs with disease status, and machine learning were combined to predict cytomegalovirus infection status. In addition to the first cohort of approximately 670 subjects, a separate validation cohort of 120 different subjects was used.

CDR1 and CDR2, per the germline V gene, are LGHNT and FRNRAP. The CDR3 runs 13 residues from the cysteine to the phenylalanine. The DNA shown is the 39-base CDR3, in frame from base 1. Trimming costs V 4 bases and J 6 bases, and their ends lie 10 bases apart. Summary of the overall study and its limitations: The authors suggested that the approach could potentially be generalized to other disease states and immunological phenotypes. In vitro tests confirmed that a few of the cytomegalovirus-associated TCR beta chains recognize cytomegalovirus antigens. Most TCR sequences were seen in very few donors, while some public TCRs were found in many individuals. In a later analysis, TCRs clustered in the first cohort were found to also tend to co-occur in the 130 or so validation repertoires, with about 94% of cluster scores above 0. In both the original and validation cohorts, the classifier was reported to diagnose cytomegalovirus status with high specificity and sensitivity. A later analysis lacked HLA typing for the validation cohort, so it scored co-occurrence in that cohort across all 110 or so repertoires. The study listed approximately 160 TCR beta chains as associated with cytomegalovirus.

Receptor amplification or capture employed the immunoSEQ multiplex PCR assay. Regarding the original processing steps: A statistical classification framework was developed to diagnose cytomegalovirus status using the catalog of TCR beta chain sequences. TCRdb took this table from immuneACCESS and kept in-frame rearrangements with V and J called. Such tables lack part of the clones; where checked against another copy, unresolved V genes explain under half of the gap, and the rest is unexplained. From that table come the V and J calls and clone size; the DNA was used to work out D and trimming. This sample has 150,000 to 160,000 clones in its table, and 86% of those were observed once. Less than 2.5% of the sample lies in the top ten. This clone was seen only a few times. It has no known antigen specificity. No much larger clonotype is one base removed from it; base qualities were not supplied. The donors belonged to the validation cohort of over a hundred subjects, which was separate from the 666-subject first cohort.

The chain was built from TRBV12-5 and TRBJ2-1; the D gene assignment is ambiguous. This TCR came from a human donor in good health. The sample consisted of PBMCs. DNA sequence: TGTGCTAGTGGTTCGAGTTCAATCAATGAGCAGTTCTTC. Translated, this gives CASGSSSINEQFF.